This T cell receptor (beta chain) was found in a study of cytotoxic CD8 clonotypes in ibrutinib-treated CLL (TCRdb year 2021). Some background on the complete study: The cohort had around twelve relapsed/refractory and some 15 treatment-naive patients; fewer than 18 were IGHV unmutated. Partial responses were observed in about 24 patients and complete responses in 2; after a median follow-up of 68 months, remission was maintained in some 14 patients and progression was observed in some 12. Samples at response were collected after a median of about 13 months of treatment, with a range of 6 to 36 months. An average of roughly 270,000 productive templates and 94,082 productive rearrangements was obtained per sample. Longitudinal samples were available for about 30% of the roughly 90 trial participants. Cryopreserved peripheral blood mononuclear cells were collected before treatment, at response, and at either disease progression or sustained remission. What the work shows at the level of the full study, not this receptor alone: Sampling times were not matched between sustained-remission and progressing patients, and lymph node repertoires were not studied. At ibrutinib response clonality went up, during sustained remission it held steady, and at progression it dropped back toward baseline. Baseline clonality was found to be higher than that of age-matched healthy donors and was strongly correlated with circulating CD8+ T-cell counts. Public clonotypes were rare and either shrank or stayed stable during treatment, and the rise in clonality at ibrutinib response reflected expansion of private clonotypes.

Approximately 2 micrograms of genomic DNA were extracted from cryopreserved PBMCs for TCR beta library preparation. Longitudinal blood samples from CLL patients on ibrutinib monotherapy were analyzed using high-throughput TCR beta sequencing. The patients were enrolled in a single-center, open-label phase 2 trial of ibrutinib monotherapy. The CDR1 and CDR2 encoded by the germline V gene (reference sequence) are MNHNY and SVGAGI. Including the terminal cysteine and phenylalanine, the CDR3 comprises 14 residues. Only CDR3 DNA remains: 42 bases, in frame from the first base. At the junction V is shortened by 6 bases and J by 3 bases, with 13 bases in between. On a MiSeq, deep resolution sequencing aimed for a depth between 1 in 1 million and 1 in 200,000 T cells, with each clonotype covered about 9.9x on average. The immunoSEQ hsTCRB Kit was used to generate the TCR beta libraries. The published analysis was carried out like this. The data were analyzed with ImmunoSEQ Analyzer and ImmunoSEQ Data Assistant, and V, D and J gene assignments followed IMGT definitions. Clonality was computed as one minus normalized Shannon entropy of productive rearrangement frequencies, ranging from 0 to 1. Only overrepresented clonotypes making up at least 0.05% of the repertoire of each patient were included in the public clonotype analysis. About twelve repertoires from age-matched healthy donors, obtained from immuneACCESS, served as clonality controls. TCRdb carries this immuneACCESS record with in-frame sequences only. Its versions omit some clonotypes, under half of them owing to an unresolved V gene in the studies checked, with the rest unexplained. V, J and clone size reflect that table, while D and trimming were determined from the DNA. Recorded for this sample are some 300,000 clones; approximately 80% of them occurred a single time. Of the sample, over 5% falls within the top ten clones.

With regard to this clone: No cognate antigen has been identified for it. Base qualities are not provided; no much larger clone lies one nucleotide away.

The sequence was collected from a human donor with chronic lymphocytic leukemia. Sequenced material: PBMCs, taken before ibrutinib treatment. The chain uses TRBV6-6 and TRBJ2-3, with an unclear D gene assignment. The CDR3 region: CASSDLLETDTQYF. The sequence in DNA is TGTGCCAGCAGCGACTTGTTAGAGACAGATACGCAGTATTTT.